Reported below is one T cell receptor beta chain. These data are taken from a study of blood T cell repertoires in COVID-19. Study-level information: Samples came from the United States, Italy and Spain, spanning acute and convalescent COVID-19. Sources were T cells, B-cell-depleted T cells, or PBMCs; the material itself was cDNA or gDNA.

V shed 5 bases and J shed 4 bases, with 18 bases lying between them. CDR1 is MNHEY, CDR2 SVGAGI, per germline. The CDR3 is 15 amino acids. In the original workflow: Nucleated cell counts were estimated from reference gene primer amplification. Here immunoSEQ multiplex PCR was the method, and the copy in TCRdb shows in-frame clones only, minus some. Clonal size and the V and J genes are those of that table, whereas D and trimming came from the DNA. The sample records 120,000 to 150,000 clones, more than 70% being singletons. This chain links TRBV6-5 with TRBJ2-7; a possible D gene is TRBD1 (6 bases). The sequencing input was peripheral blood. This TCR came from a human donor in a cohort sampled during active COVID-19. The CDR3, as DNA: TGTGCCAGCAGTCCAGGGGTCGCCGTCTTATACGAGCAGTACTTC. Amino acid sequence: CASSPGVAVLYEQYF.